Presented here are 21 T cell receptor beta chains from one specimen sequenced in a study of human T cells and chemical hapten exposure. TCRdb re-called the RACE reads with MiXCR, one entry per CDR3 protein. The sample holds 65,000 to 95,000 distinct CDR3 sequences, approximately 7% seen once. Regarding time point: patch test 2, 6 weeks after DPC sensitization. The treatment here: therapeutic diphenylcyclopropenone sensitization with weekly scalp DPC. The input for sequencing was whole blood, taken in connection with sensitization to the hapten diphenylcyclopropenone (DPC). The receptors here all came from a woman younger than 45 with alopecia areata. Some clones in this sample may be carry-over from other donors' samples.

This clonotype occurred many times. V gene TRBV12-3 or TRBV12-4 combines with J gene TRBJ1-2, with TRBD1 matching 9 bases. V lost 6 bases and J lost 4; bases outside the gene matches: 6. The CDR3 runs to 14 residues. The DNA for the CDR3 is TGTGCCAGCAGATCGGACAGGGGATTCTATGGCTACACCTTC. This codes for CASRSDRGFYGYTF.

This clonotype was seen a handful of times. The rearrangement links TRBV6-5 to TRBJ2-7; 8 nucleotides align to TRBD1. The germline V gene has CDR1 MNHEY and CDR2 SVGAGI. The CDR3 covers 15 residues. Germline trimming cut 7 bases from V and 3 bases from J; bases unmatched to any gene: 11. The CDR3 coding sequence is TGTGCCAGCACTGGACAGGGAGCAGCATTCTACGAGCAGTACTTC. Amino acids: CASTGQGAAFYEQYF.

This clonotype occurred many times. The rearrangement joins TRBV7-9 to TRBJ1-1, with TRBD1 identical over 10 bases. This CDR3 contains 17 residues. V shed 5 bases and J 1 base; nucleotides not matched to a gene: 10. Germline V gene lookup returns CDR1 SEHNR and CDR2 FQNEAQ (reference sequence). The CDR3 sequence: CASSPRPGQGRNTEAFF. CDR3 coding DNA: TGTGCCAGCAGCCCACGACCGGGACAGGGGAGGAACACTGAAGCTTTCTTT.

J is TRBJ1-3 and V is TRBV6-5; TRBD1 is a possible D gene (5 bases). V gave up 6 bases and J gave up 4 bases, with 19 bases separating them. The CDR3 has 16 residues. Germline CDR1 is MNHEY and CDR2 is SVGAGI. The CDR3 region has the DNA TGTGCCAGCAGACCCGACCTATGGGACGGAGGAAACACCATATATTTT. This encodes CASRPDLWDGGNTIYF.

Notes on this clonotype: This may come from a read error, since a much larger clone is one base off. The rearrangement joins TRBV7-2 to TRBJ1-5; D perhaps matches TRBD1 (5 bases). CDR1 SGHTA and CDR2 FQGNSA come from the germline V gene. There are 19 residues in the CDR3. The V end lost 5 bases, the J end lost 0 bases, and 23 bases lay between the germline ends. Written as DNA, the CDR3 is TGTGCCAGCAGCCCAGGAGGGGCACGGGACCTGTATAGCAATCAGCCCCAGCATTTT. It is translated as CASSPGGARDLYSNQPQHF.

This clonotype was seen only a few times. The chain recombines TRBV30 with TRBJ2-3; TRBD1 aligns across 9 bases. The CDR3 contains 15 residues. V shed 3 bases, J shed 7 bases, and the junction held 11 bases outside the gene matches. Per germline, CDR1 GTSNPN and CDR2 SVGIG (reference sequence). DNA for the CDR3: TGTGCCTGGAGCTGGGGACAGGGAGCATGGAATACGCAGTATTTT. Its protein product is CAWSWGQGAWNTQYF.

This clonotype was seen at least ten times. The chain couples TRBV7-3 to TRBJ2-1; perhaps TRBD1 as D (6 bases). The V gene lost 4 bases and the J gene lost 9 bases, with 16 bases spanning the gap. The CDR3 runs to 14 residues. CDR1 SGHTA and CDR2 FQGTGA come from the germline V gene. CDR3 in DNA: TGTGCCAGCAGCTATACCGGGACAATGAGTGAGCAGTTCTTC. Amino acids: CASSYTGTMSEQFF.

This clonotype was counted many times. The V call is TRBV5-6, the J call TRBJ1-3; 9 bases line up with TRBD1. The CDR3 sequence is 14 residues long. V lost 4 bases, J lost 2 bases, and 1 base stayed unmatched. Germline V gene data show CDR1 as SGHDT and CDR2 as YYEEEE. The DNA for the CDR3 is TGTGCCAGCAGCAGACAGGGGGCTGGAAACACCATATATTTT. This sequence encodes CASSRQGAGNTIYF. The full variable domain, its missing parts supplied by reference TRBV5-6 and TRBJ1-3, is DAGVTQSPTHLIKTRGQQVTLRCSPKSGHDTVSWYQQALGQGPQFIFQYYEEEERQRGNFPDRFSGHQFPNYSSELNVNALLLGDSALYLCASSRQGAGNTIYFGEGSWLTVV.

As to this clonotype: The CDR3 does not close with the conserved phenylalanine or tryptophan, likely indicating a read error. The rearrangement links TRBV27 to TRBJ2-1; 10 bases match TRBD2. Germline V lookup: CDR1 MNHEY, CDR2 SMNVEV (reference sequence). The V segment lost 5 bases and the J segment 4 bases; nucleotides outside the gene matches: 8. CDR3 length: 16 residues. DNA for the CDR3: TGTGCCAGCAGTCCATCTAGCGGGGGCCATTACAATGAGCAGTTCTCC. It is translated as CASSPSSGGHYNEQFS.

This clonotype came up many times. A read error may produce the germline difference seen at one junction end. The CDR3 here is CSARGPSYEQYF. The CDR3 coding sequence is TGCAGTGCAAGAGGTCCGTCCTACGAGCAGTACTTC. The genes are TRBV20-1 and TRBJ2-7; D is unresolved. This CDR3 region has 12 residues. CDR1 is DFQATT and CDR2 is SNEGSKA in the germline V gene (reference sequence).

This clonotype was seen ten or more times. The chain carries TRBV2 and TRBJ1-1, with D unresolved. The germline V gene encodes CDR1 SNHLY and CDR2 FYNNEI. Trimming stripped 2 bases from V and 6 bases from J, with 13 bases between. The CDR3 consists of 14 residues. The CDR3 loop is CASSETARGPEAFF. The CDR3 DNA is TGTGCCAGCAGTGAAACAGCTCGCGGCCCTGAAGCTTTCTTT.

This clonotype showed up just a few times. This chain connects TRBV5-1 to TRBJ1-2, with 8 bases identical to TRBD1. The V gene end was trimmed by 3 bases and the J gene end by 7 bases; junction bases not matched to a gene: 11. Germline lookup yields CDR1 SGHRS and CDR2 YFSETQ. This CDR3 has 15 residues. The CDR3 loop is CASSSLADRDGGYTF. The CDR3 nucleotides read TGCGCCAGCAGCTCACTGGCGGACAGGGACGGTGGCTACACCTTC.

The table lists this clonotype with many counts. The chain combines TRBV10-1 with TRBJ2-3; no definite D call. The CDR3 length is 12 residues. Germline CDR1 WNHNN, CDR2 SYGVQD (reference sequence). V was cut by 10 bases and J by 0 bases, with 8 bases left in between. The CDR3 spells CATGSSTDTQYF. Written as DNA, the CDR3 is TGCGCCACCGGCTCGAGCACAGATACGCAGTATTTT.

This clonotype has at least ten counts. This chain links TRBV3-1 with TRBJ1-1, with 9 positions matching TRBD1. The CDR3 has 14 residues. Trimming at V came to 4 bases and at J to 4 bases, leaving 4 bases not matched to a gene. From germline, CDR1 is LGHDT and CDR2 YNNKEL (reference sequence). The CDR3 bases are TGTGCCAGCAGCCTACGACAGGGGGGCACTGAAGCTTTCTTT. Its translation: CASSLRQGGTEAFF. Filled out from reference TRBV3-1 and TRBJ1-1, the complete variable domain reads DTAVSQTPKYLVTQMGNDKSIKCEQNLGHDTMYWYKQDSKKFLKIMFSYNNKELIINETVPNRFSPKSPDKAHLNLHINSLELGDSAVYFCASSLRQGGTEAFFGQGTRLTVV.

This clonotype appeared many times. V and J are TRBV10-3 and TRBJ1-1, with TRBD1 matching over 12 bases. The length of the CDR3 is 22 residues. The V gene end was trimmed by 0 bases and the J gene end by 1 base; junction bases not matched to a gene: 18. The germline CDR1 and CDR2 sequences are ENHRY and SYGVKD. CDR3 sequence (DNA): TGTGCCATCAGTGAGTCGTGGGTACTAAGGGACAGGGGGCCTAAGGAGAACACTGAAGCTTTCTTT. Translating gives CAISESWVLRDRGPKENTEAFF.

Concerning this clonotype: A clone one base away is much larger, so this may be a read error. This sequence joins TRBV18 and TRBJ2-7, with D possibly TRBD1 on 5 matching bases. This CDR3 is built from 14 residues. Between the trimmed V and J ends, which lost 3 bases and 6 bases, there was a span of 15 bases. CDR1 is KGHSH and CDR2 is LQKENI in the germline V gene. CDR3 DNA sequence: TGTGCCAGCTCACCTGGGGCAGGGTTCCCCGAGCAGTACTTC. Protein sequence: CASSPGAGFPEQYF.

The chain is built from TRBV5-4 and TRBJ2-5, with TRBD2 identical over 8 bases. V lost 3 bases, J lost 4 bases, and 8 bases stayed unmatched. CDR1 is SGHNT, CDR2 YYREEE, per germline (reference sequence). This CDR3 has 15 amino acids. The CDR3 here is CASSSGLALGETQYF. The CDR3 DNA sequence: TGTGCCAGCAGCTCAGGACTAGCTCTGGGAGAGACCCAGTACTTC.

This chain uses TRBV12-3 or TRBV12-4 with TRBJ1-4; D gene uncertain. V lost 6 bases to trimming and J lost 5 bases, with 13 bases between them. This CDR3 region has 14 residues. The CDR3 DNA reads TGTGCCAGCAGATTACGGTCAGAGAATGAAAAACTGTTTTTT. Translating gives CASRLRSENEKLFF.

This clonotype was detected many times. The V gene is TRBV6-5, the J gene TRBJ1-5, with D unresolved. The CDR3 length is 14 residues. CDR1 and CDR2 (germline): MNHEY, SVGAGI. Trimming left V 0 bases short and J 1 base short, with 4 bases between. The CDR3 loop reads CASSYSNSNQPQHF. The CDR3, as DNA: TGTGCCAGCAGTTACTCCAACAGCAATCAGCCCCAGCATTTT.

This clonotype has a count of ten or more. The chain has TRBV4-1 and TRBJ2-1, with TRBD2 identical over 10 bases. The CDR3 length is 20 residues. With V trimmed by 0 bases and J by 3 bases, 14 bases remained unmatched. Germline CDR1 reads MGHRA; CDR2 reads YSYEKL. As DNA, the CDR3 is TGCGCCAGCAGCCAAGATGAGCTTAAGGCTAGCGGGGGATACTACAATGAGCAGTTCTTC. Residues: CASSQDELKASGGYYNEQFF.

This clonotype was counted only a few times. The rearrangement uses TRBV6-6 and TRBJ1-1; 7 bases match TRBD1. Germline CDR1 is MNHNY and CDR2 is SVGAGI (reference sequence). With V trimmed by 4 bases and J by 7 bases, 12 bases remained unmatched. The CDR3 runs 15 residues. The CDR3 coding sequence is TGTGCCAGCAGTTCCCAACCTGGGACAGCCTTTGAAGCTTTCTTT. Translating it yields CASSSQPGTAFEAFF.